This TCR beta chain was profiled in a study of blood T cell repertoires in COVID-19 (dated by TCRdb to about 2020). At the level of the whole study: The collaborator samples originated in the United States, Italy and Spain and spanned the acute and convalescent phases of COVID-19. The samples were drawn from the first 160 participants of the ongoing ImmuneRACE study and from 1,254 subjects provided by 6 global collaborators. The dataset comprised deeply sampled blood TCRbeta repertoires from subjects exposed to, actively infected with, or recovered from COVID-19. A freely available public database, intended as a resource for researchers studying the immune response to SARS-CoV-2, is where the repertoires were released. The prospective study material was composed of cDNA or gDNA derived from T cells, B-cell-depleted T cells, or PBMCs. Where available, HLA class I and class II types were obtained from metadata supplied by the sample provider rather than from assay-based typing. A de-identified subject ID, COVID-19 status, age in years and sex were almost always included in the sample metadata. Findings and caveats that apply to the study as a whole: Clinical and demographic metadata were provided uncurated, with the amount varying by source and participant.

The junction shows trimming of 2 bases on V and 4 bases on J, and the gene matches do not reach 6 bases of it. Reading the germline V gene gives CDR1 KGHDR and CDR2 SFDVKD. Counted from cysteine to phenylalanine, this CDR3 has 15 amino acids. Only the CDR3 part of the read is kept: 45 bases, read in frame from the first base. The immunoSEQ Assay, a bias-controlled multiplex PCR, was used to amplify TCRbeta CDR3 regions from genomic DNA. The authors processed their data as follows. The number of nucleated cells in each sample was estimated from the amplification of reference gene primers within the assay. To quantify the absolute abundance of each unique TCRbeta CDR3 rearrangement, sequence reads were collapsed and filtered. For each sample, productive Simpson clonality was calculated by taking the square root of Simpson's diversity index across productive rearrangements. TCRdb holds this immuneACCESS table with in-frame rearrangements only. Some clones are missing; in checked studies, unresolved V genes explain under half, and the rest has no known cause. V and J calls and clone size are copied from that table; D and trimming were computed from the DNA. Counted in this sample were roughly 200,000 clones; roughly 86% of them appeared once. The top ten constitute about 9.6% of the sample.

Comment on this clone: Its target antigen remains unknown. No clone much larger than this one lies a single base away; base qualities are absent.

In the prospective study, participants were roughly 18 to 90 years old, resided in about two dozen geographic areas of the United States, and were enrolled through a virtual design. In the prospective study, cohorts were assigned on the basis of participant-reported clinical history obtained from a screening survey and a study questionnaire. Recovered participants in ImmuneRACE Cohort 3 were defined by two consecutive negative NP/OP PCR tests, clearance by a healthcare professional, or resolution of symptoms. Mobile phlebotomists in the prospective study collected whole blood, serum and a nasopharyngeal or oropharyngeal swab from every participant. Participants in the prospective study had the option to provide additional blood draws and questionnaires over a roughly 2-month period. Prospective study blood samples were shipped either frozen or at room temperature before DNA extraction.

This receptor was obtained from a woman under 40 who had recovered from COVID-19. The rearranged segments are TRBV24-1 and TRBJ2-7; 8 central nucleotides agree with TRBD1. Sequenced sample: PBMCs or T cells enriched from blood (not recorded which). The CDR3 corresponds to CATSDSGTGNYEQYF. The DNA reads TGTGCCACCAGTGATTCCGGGACAGGAAATTACGAGCAGTACTTC.